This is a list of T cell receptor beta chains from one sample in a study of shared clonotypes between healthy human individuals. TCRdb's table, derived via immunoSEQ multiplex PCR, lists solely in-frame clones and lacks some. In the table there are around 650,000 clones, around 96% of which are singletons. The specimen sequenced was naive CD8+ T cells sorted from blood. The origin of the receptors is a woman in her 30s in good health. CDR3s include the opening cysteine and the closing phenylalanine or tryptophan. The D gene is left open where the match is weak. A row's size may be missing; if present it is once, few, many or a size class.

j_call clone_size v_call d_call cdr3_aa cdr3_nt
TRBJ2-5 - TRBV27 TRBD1 CASSPGQGYFETQYF TGTGCCAGCAGCCCGGGACAGGGTTACTTTGAGACCCAGTACTTC
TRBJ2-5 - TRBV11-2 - CASSPPLGRNQETQYF TGTGCCAGCAGCCCCCCCTTGGGCAGGAACCAAGAGACCCAGTACTTC
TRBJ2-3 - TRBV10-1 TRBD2 CASSEGSGGRDTQYF TGCGCCAGCAGTGAAGGTAGCGGGGGACGGGATACGCAGTATTTT
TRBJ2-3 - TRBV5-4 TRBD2 CASSSPGLATDTQYF TGTGCCAGCAGCTCGCCGGGACTAGCAACAGATACGCAGTATTTT
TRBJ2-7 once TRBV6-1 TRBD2 CAVGTSGDYEQYF TGTGCCGTCGGGACTAGCGGTGACTACGAGCAGTACTTC
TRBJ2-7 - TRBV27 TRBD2 CASSLRAGGPYEQYF TGTGCCAGCAGTTTACGGGCGGGAGGGCCCTACGAGCAGTACTTC
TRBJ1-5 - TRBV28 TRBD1 CASTLVGQSNQPQHF TGTGCCAGCACCCTGGTGGGACAGAGCAATCAGCCCCAGCATTTT
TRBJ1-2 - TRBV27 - CASSRGGNGYTF TGTGCCAGCAGTCGAGGGGGTAATGGCTACACCTTC
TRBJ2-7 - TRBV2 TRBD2 CASSDGWEGPHEQYF TGTGCCAGCAGTGATGGCTGGGAGGGCCCCCACGAGCAGTACTTC
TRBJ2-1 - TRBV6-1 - CASSRVREVNEQFF TGTGCCAGCAGTCGAGTCAGGGAGGTCAATGAGCAGTTCTTC
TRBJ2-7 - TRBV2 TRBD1 CASSFSQGQGMHEQYF TGTGCCAGCAGTTTTTCCCAGGGACAGGGGATGCACGAGCAGTACTTC
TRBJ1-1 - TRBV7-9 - CASSPRTELLNTEAFF TGTGCCAGCAGCCCCCGGACTGAGCTGCTGAACACTGAAGCTTTCTTT
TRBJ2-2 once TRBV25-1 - CASSLSSAGELFF TGTGCCAGCAGTCTGTCTAGCGCCGGGGAGCTGTTTTTT
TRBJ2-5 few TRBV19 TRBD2 CASSMASGDQETQYF TGTGCCAGTAGTATGGCTAGCGGGGACCAAGAGACCCAGTACTTC
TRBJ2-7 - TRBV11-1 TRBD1 CASSPQTGQEQYF TGTGCCAGCAGCCCTCAGACAGGGCAAGAGCAGTACTTC
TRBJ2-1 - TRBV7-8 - CASSLIPVDNEQFF TGTGCCAGCAGCTTAATCCCGGTGGACAATGAGCAGTTCTTC
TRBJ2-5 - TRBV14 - CASSQVGEADQETQYF TGTGCCAGCAGCCAAGTAGGTGAAGCGGATCAAGAGACCCAGTACTTC
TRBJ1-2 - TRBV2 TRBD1 CASRPGQGAQGYTF TGTGCCAGCAGACCGGGACAGGGGGCGCAGGGCTACACCTTC
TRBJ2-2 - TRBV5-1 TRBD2 CASSAGTSGRSTGELFF TGCGCCAGCAGCGCCGGGACTAGCGGGAGGAGCACCGGGGAGCTGTTTTTT
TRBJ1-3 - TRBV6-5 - CASSSWDLLSGNTIYF TGTGCCAGCAGTTCTTGGGACCTCCTGTCGGGAAACACCATATATTTT
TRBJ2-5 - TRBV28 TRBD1 CASSLPSDRVQETQYF TGTGCCAGCAGTTTACCCTCGGACAGGGTACAAGAGACCCAGTACTTC
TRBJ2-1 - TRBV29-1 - CSVDGGIDNEQFF TGCAGCGTTGATGGGGGGATCGACAATGAGCAGTTCTTC
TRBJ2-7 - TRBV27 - CASSPGPNNEQYF TGTGCCAGCAGCCCGGGACCGAACAACGAGCAGTACTTC
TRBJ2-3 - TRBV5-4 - CASSLAEREVTDTQYF TGTGCCAGCAGCTTGGCCGAGAGGGAAGTGACAGATACGCAGTATTTT
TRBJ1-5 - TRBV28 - CASSFGPPHQPQHF TGTGCCAGCAGTTTCGGACCTCCCCATCAGCCCCAGCATTTT
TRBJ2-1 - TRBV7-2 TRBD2 CASINDRTSFDEQFF TGTGCCAGCATCAATGACCGGACTAGCTTCGATGAGCAGTTCTTC
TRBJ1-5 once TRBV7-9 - CASSLALGGPLNQPQHF TGTGCCAGCAGCTTGGCTTTGGGCGGCCCGTTAAATCAGCCCCAGCATTTT
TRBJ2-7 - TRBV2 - CASRIVGTYEQYF TGTGCCAGCAGAATCGTCGGGACCTACGAGCAGTACTTC
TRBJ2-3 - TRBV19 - CASSAFGPSTDTQYF TGTGCCAGTAGTGCCTTCGGGCCTAGCACAGATACGCAGTATTTT
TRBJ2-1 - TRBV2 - CASSSPGVVSHNEQFF TGTGCCAGCAGTTCCCCGGGAGTTGTCTCCCACAATGAGCAGTTCTTC
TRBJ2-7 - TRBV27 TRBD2 CASSPRGAGGYEQYF TGTGCCAGCAGTCCCCGTGGAGCGGGGGGCTACGAGCAGTACTTC
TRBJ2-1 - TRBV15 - CATSRDRLGNEQFF TGTGCCACCAGCAGAGATAGATTGGGCAATGAACAGTTCTTC
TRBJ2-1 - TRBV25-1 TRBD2 CASSLWGGEGRYNEQFF TGTGCCAGCAGCTTATGGGGGGGAGAGGGGCGCTACAATGAGCAGTTCTTC
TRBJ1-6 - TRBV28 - CASGGTYNSPLHF TGTGCCAGCGGGGGGACCTATAATTCACCCCTCCACTTT
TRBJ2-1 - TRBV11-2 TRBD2 CASSSLRLAPWGEQFF TGTGCCAGCAGCTCCCTACGACTAGCACCCTGGGGGGAGCAGTTCTTC
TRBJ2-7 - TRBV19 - CASSIASSYEQYF TGTGCCAGTAGTATAGCCTCCTCCTACGAGCAGTACTTC
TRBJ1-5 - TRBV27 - CASSPVGGYSNQPQHF TGTGCCAGCAGCCCCGTGGGGGGCTATAGCAATCAGCCCCAGCATTTT
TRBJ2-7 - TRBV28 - CASSQYEQYF TGTGCCAGCAGCCAGTACGAGCAGTACTTC
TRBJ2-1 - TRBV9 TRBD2 CASSVDLAGSYNEQFF TGTGCCAGCAGCGTAGATCTAGCGGGCTCCTACAATGAGCAGTTCTTC
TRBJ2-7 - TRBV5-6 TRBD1 CASSGTRQGKSYEQYF TGTGCCAGCAGCGGGACCCGACAGGGGAAATCCTACGAGCAGTACTTC